The next 27 T cell receptor beta chains were all read from a single sample in a study of cytotoxic CD8 clonotypes in ibrutinib-treated CLL. Clones were sequenced by immunoSEQ multiplex PCR, and TCRdb holds only the in-frame ones, with some missing. Among about 160,000 clones listed, over 75% were seen once. The sequences come from PBMCs, collected at disease progression, from a patient treated with ibrutinib. The source is a human donor with chronic lymphocytic leukemia.

The chain recombines TRBV11-3 with TRBJ2-3, with 9 nucleotides matching TRBD2. After removal of 0 bases from V and 11 bases from J, the junction contained 12 bases not matched to a gene. The CDR3 is 16 residues long. The germline gives CDR1 SGHNT, CDR2 YENEEA. The DNA for the CDR3 is TGTGCCAGCAGCTTAGATCGTGGGTTAGCGGGAGTAAAGCAGTATTTT. Translating it yields CASSLDRGLAGVKQYF. Together with reference TRBV11-3 and TRBJ2-3, the CDR3 gives the full variable domain: EAGVVQSPRYKIIEKKQPVAFWCNPISGHNTLYWYLQNLGQGPELLIRYENEEAVDDSQLPKDRFSAERLKGVDSTLKIQPAELGDSAVYLCASSLDRGLAGVKQYFGPGTRLTVL.

There are a few counts of this clone. V usage is TRBV4-2 and J usage is TRBJ2-7; 11 bases agree with TRBD2. CDR3 length: 16 amino acids. The germline V gene encodes CDR1 LGHNA and CDR2 YNFKEQ. V lost 2 bases, J lost 0 bases, and 3 bases stayed unmatched. The CDR3 DNA is TGTGCCAGCAGCCAATCTAGCGGGAGGTTCTCCTACGAGCAGTACTTC. Its translation: CASSQSSGRFSYEQYF.

In its sample, this clone was seen once. The J gene is TRBJ2-5, the V gene TRBV6-6; 13 bases match TRBD2. The J call is uncertain, as TRBJ2-7 better fits the DNA end. Germline V gives CDR1 MNHNY, CDR2 SVGAGI (reference sequence). This CDR3 has 14 amino acids. The DNA of the CDR3 is TGTGCCAGCAGACTAGCGGGAGGGCCATACGAGCAGTACTTC. Its protein product is CASRLAGGPYEQYF.

The chain employs TRBV28 and TRBJ1-3; D not resolved. Germline lookup yields CDR1 MDHEN and CDR2 SYDVKM. The CDR3 spans 13 residues. V lost 5 bases and J 2 bases, leaving 7 bases between the germline ends. The CDR3 DNA sequence: TGTGCCAGCAGTCTCGACCCTGGAAACACCATATATTTT. It is translated as CASSLDPGNTIYF.

The CDR3 here is CASSRGQSQETQYF. The CDR3 DNA follows: TGCGCCAGCAGCCGTGGACAATCACAAGAGACCCAGTACTTC. V usage is TRBV5-1 and J usage is TRBJ2-5; a weak D match, TRBD1 (5 bases). V lost 4 bases to trimming and J lost 2 bases, with 12 bases between them. This CDR3 spans 14 amino acids. Germline V gives CDR1 SGHRS, CDR2 YFSETQ. Together with reference TRBV5-1 and TRBJ2-5, the CDR3 gives the full variable domain: KAGVTQTPRYLIKTRGQQVTLSCSPISGHRSVSWYQQTPGQGLQFLFEYFSETQRNKGNFPGRFSGRQFSNSRSEMNVSTLELGDSALYLCASSRGQSQETQYFGPGTRLLVL.

The rearrangement uses TRBV7-9 and TRBJ1-2; 7 positions match TRBD1. Germline CDR1 reads SEHNR; CDR2 reads FQNEAQ (reference sequence). CDR3 length: 13 amino acids. Trimming removed 5 bases from V and 8 bases from J; junction bases left unmatched: 8. In DNA, the CDR3 is TGTGCCAGCAGCCAGGGGACAGCTAGCGGCTACACCTTC. Translation gives CASSQGTASGYTF.

This chain connects TRBV6-5 to TRBJ1-2, with TRBD1 identical over 10 bases. The CDR3 has 14 residues. V lost 5 bases and J lost 4; bases outside the gene matches: 4. In germline, CDR1 is MNHEY, CDR2 SVGAGI. The CDR3 loop is CASSRGQGSYGYTF. CDR3 nucleotide sequence: TGTGCCAGCAGTCGGGGACAGGGGAGCTATGGCTACACCTTC.

The gene calls are TRBV27 and TRBJ2-5, with 7 bases aligning to TRBD1. Trimming removed 6 bases from V and 2 bases from J; junction bases left unmatched: 6. Germline assignment: CDR1 MNHEY and CDR2 SMNVEV (reference sequence). The CDR3 runs 14 residues. CDR3 amino acids: CASRPGQRQETQYF. The CDR3 bases are TGTGCCAGCAGGCCGGGACAGAGACAAGAGACCCAGTACTTC.

This sequence joins TRBV27 and TRBJ2-1; D tentatively fits TRBD1 or TRBD2 (5 bases each). The CDR3 consists of 13 residues. V gave up 3 bases and J gave up 8 bases, with 11 bases separating them. Germline CDR1 is MNHEY and CDR2 is SMNVEV (reference sequence). The CDR3 DNA reads TGTGCCAGCAGTTTCGACCGGGACGATGAGCAGTTCTTC. Translated: CASSFDRDDEQFF.

The rearrangement uses TRBV27 and TRBJ2-7; a weak D match, TRBD1 (6 bases). CDR1 is MNHEY, CDR2 SMNVEV, per germline (reference sequence). The length of the CDR3 is 15 residues. The germline V and J ends were trimmed by 6 bases and 2 bases, with 17 bases remaining between them. In DNA form, the CDR3 reads TGTGCCAGCAGCCCAGGGGCCACAGGGACCTACGAGCAGTACTTC. Encoded protein: CASSPGATGTYEQYF.

The chain links TRBV10-1 to TRBJ2-7, with TRBD2 identical over 15 bases. This CDR3 has 20 residues. V lost 4 bases, J lost 0 bases, and 13 bases stayed unmatched. Germline V lookup: CDR1 WNHNN, CDR2 SYGVQD (reference sequence). CDR3 protein: CASSGRGLAGGKRSSYEQYF. For the CDR3, the DNA is TGCGCCAGCAGTGGCCGGGGACTAGCGGGAGGAAAAAGGAGCTCCTACGAGCAGTACTTC.

The chain recombines TRBV15 with TRBJ2-7, with 7 bases lining up with TRBD1. V dropped 3 bases and J dropped 1; count of bases not matched to a gene: 9. This CDR3 spans 16 amino acids. In germline, CDR1 is LNHNV, CDR2 YYDKDF (reference sequence). CDR3 sequence reads: CATSRDMDRRSYEQYF. The CDR3, as DNA: TGTGCCACCAGCAGGGACATGGACAGGAGGTCCTACGAGCAGTACTTC.

The chain couples TRBV6-5 to TRBJ2-1, with D perhaps TRBD1 (6 bases). The CDR3 has 13 residues. V dropped 5 bases and J dropped 8 bases, with 13 bases sitting between them. Germline CDR1 reads MNHEY; CDR2 reads SVGAGI. CDR3 protein: CASSVTGHHEQFF. CDR3 nucleotides: TGTGCCAGCAGTGTCACAGGGCACCATGAGCAGTTCTTC.

CDR3 residues: CASSPGHLPWGNQPQHF. In nucleotides, the CDR3 is TGTGCCAGCAGTCCCGGACATCTCCCCTGGGGCAATCAGCCCCAGCATTTT. The chain combines TRBV28 with TRBJ1-5; tentatively, D is TRBD1 (5 bases). The germline V gene encodes CDR1 MDHEN and CDR2 SYDVKM. Trimming left V 5 bases short and J 2 bases short, with 19 bases between. The CDR3 loop spans 17 amino acids.

CDR3 region: CASSIARQTGFGTEAFF. The CDR3 nucleotides are TGTGCCAGTAGTATAGCCCGACAAACAGGGTTCGGCACTGAAGCTTTCTTT. The V gene is TRBV19, the J gene TRBJ1-1; D is perhaps TRBD1 (6 bases). The V end lost 1 base, the J end lost 4 bases, and 19 bases lay between the germline ends. Germline assignment: CDR1 LNHDA and CDR2 SQIVND (reference sequence). CDR3 length: 17 amino acids.

This chain links TRBV7-8 with TRBJ1-1; D uncertain. Trimming removed 5 bases at V and 0 bases at J, with 16 bases between. The CDR3 covers 16 residues. Germline assignment: CDR1 SGHVS and CDR2 FQNEAQ. CDR3 residues: CASSRSGSQMNTEAFF. The CDR3 region has the DNA TGTGCCAGCAGCCGGTCGGGGAGTCAGATGAACACTGAAGCTTTCTTT. Using reference TRBV7-8 and TRBJ1-1 for the parts outside the CDR3, the full variable domain is GAGVSQSPRYKVAKRGQDVALRCDPISGHVSLFWYQQALGQGPEFLTYFQNEAQLDKSGLPSDRFFAERPEGSVSTLKIQRTQQEDSAVYLCASSRSGSQMNTEAFFGQGTRLTVV.

J is TRBJ1-5 and V is TRBV2; the match to TRBD1 covers 8 bases. CDR1 and CDR2 from the germline V gene are SNHLY and FYNNEI. Trimming at V came to 6 bases and at J to 2 bases, leaving 6 bases not matched to a gene. This CDR3 has 15 amino acids. CDR3 nucleotide sequence: TGTGCCAGCAGAGAACAGGGGGTGCGCAATCAGCCCCAGCATTTT. This sequence encodes CASREQGVRNQPQHF. Combining the CDR3 with reference TRBV2 and TRBJ1-5 gives the whole variable domain EPEVTQTPSHQVTQMGQEVILRCVPISNHLYFYWYRQILGQKVEFLVSFYNNEISEKSEIFDDQFSVERPDGSNFTLKIRSTKLEDSAMYFCASREQGVRNQPQHFGDGTRLSIL.

The chain is built from TRBV10-2 and TRBJ2-4; 12 bases are shared with TRBD1. Germline V gene data show CDR1 as WSHSY and CDR2 as SAAADI. V shed 3 bases, J shed 8 bases, and the junction held 11 bases outside the gene matches. The CDR3 totals 17 residues. The CDR3, as DNA: TGCGCCAGCAGTGACTACGGGACAGGGGGCAGGAGAGACATTCAGTACTTC. Its protein product is CASSDYGTGGRRDIQYF.

This clone was counted only a few times. This chain joins TRBV11-3 and TRBJ2-1, with a possible D match to TRBD2 (6 bases). In germline, CDR1 is SGHNT, CDR2 YENEEA. The V gene lost 0 bases and the J gene lost 12 bases, with 21 bases spanning the gap. CDR3 length: 16 residues. The CDR3 DNA reads TGTGCCAGCAGCTTAGATTCGGGGCGGGGTAAGGACGCGCAGTTCTTC. Protein product: CASSLDSGRGKDAQFF.

This rearrangement joins TRBV7-9 to TRBJ1-5; tentatively, D is TRBD1 (6 bases). Per germline, CDR1 SEHNR and CDR2 FQNEAQ (reference sequence). V shed 1 base and J shed 5 bases, with 18 bases lying between them. The CDR3 runs 17 residues. The CDR3 here is CASSLGAAGASYQPQHF. The CDR3 DNA reads TGTGCCAGCAGCTTAGGCGCGGCAGGGGCGTCCTATCAGCCCCAGCATTTT.

The chain employs TRBV19 and TRBJ2-7; no firm D call. The CDR3 totals 11 residues. Looked up from germline, CDR1 is LNHDA and CDR2 is SQIVND (reference sequence). The V end lost 4 bases, the J end lost 6 bases, and 7 bases lay between the germline ends. CDR3 bases: TGTGCCAGTAGTACATCAGGCGAGCAGTACTTC. This sequence encodes CASSTSGEQYF.

The chain employs TRBV7-6 and TRBJ2-7, with 9 nucleotides matching TRBD1. Trimming cost V 1 base and J 6 bases; bases outside gene matches: 10. This CDR3 is built from 16 residues. Germline CDR1 reads SGHVS; CDR2 reads FNYEAQ. The chain's CDR3 is CASSLVGRDRVLEQYF. The CDR3 region has the DNA TGTGCCAGCAGCTTAGTTGGCCGGGACAGGGTTCTCGAGCAGTACTTC.

The V gene is TRBV19, the J gene TRBJ1-2, with 9 bases aligning to TRBD1. CDR1 is LNHDA, CDR2 SQIVND, per germline (reference sequence). The V segment lost 7 bases and the J segment 3 bases; nucleotides outside the gene matches: 6. This CDR3 comprises 14 residues. CDR3 nucleotide sequence: TGTGCCAGTATCCGACAGGGGGGAGACTATGGCTACACCTTC. Its translation is CASIRQGGDYGYTF.

V and J are TRBV19 and TRBJ2-1, with D possibly called TRBD1 or TRBD2 (5 bases each). CDR1 is LNHDA and CDR2 is SQIVND in the germline V gene (reference sequence). This CDR3 comprises 14 residues. V dropped 3 bases and J dropped 6 bases, with 12 bases sitting between them. The DNA for the CDR3 is TGTGCCAGTAGTATTTTCCGGGGACCCAATGAGCAGTTCTTC. It translates to CASSIFRGPNEQFF.

The rearrangement joins TRBV14 to TRBJ2-7; D not resolved. CDR1 is SGHDN, CDR2 FVKESK, per germline. The CDR3 loop spans 15 amino acids. Between the trimmed V and J ends, which lost 1 base and 3 bases, there was a span of 13 bases. CDR3 in DNA: TGTGCCAGCAGCCAAGGCCTAGGATGGGTCTACGAGCAGTACTTC. It codes for CASSQGLGWVYEQYF.

The J gene is TRBJ2-1, the V gene TRBV19; TRBD2 is a possible D gene (5 bases). The CDR3 is made up of 13 amino acids. V shed 5 bases and J shed 8 bases, with 13 bases lying between them. CDR1 and CDR2 (germline): LNHDA, SQIVND (reference sequence). The CDR3 protein is CASSGLGSDEQFF. In nucleotides, the CDR3 is TGTGCCAGTAGTGGGTTAGGGAGCGATGAGCAGTTCTTC. Based on the CDR3 plus reference TRBV19 and TRBJ2-1, the full variable domain is DGGITQSPKYLFRKEGQNVTLSCEQNLNHDAMYWYRQDPGQGLRLIYYSQIVNDFQKGDIAEGYSVSREKKESFPLTVTSAQKNPTAFYLCASSGLGSDEQFFGPGTRLTVL.

V usage is TRBV27 and J usage is TRBJ2-7, with D maybe TRBD1 (5 bases). The V end lost 5 bases, the J end lost 3 bases, and 17 bases lay between the germline ends. The CDR3 spans 15 residues. Germline-derived CDR1 and CDR2 are MNHEY and SMNVEV (reference sequence). The CDR3 nucleotides are TGTGCCAGCAGTCCGCGATGGGGCGGAGACTACGAGCAGTACTTC. Translating it yields CASSPRWGGDYEQYF.